Below are 19 T cell receptor beta chains sequenced from a single sample in a study of blood T cell repertoires in COVID-19. Assay: immunoSEQ multiplex PCR; the TCRdb copy retains only in-frame clones and omits some. The sample contains approximately 200,000 clones, around 87% of which appear only once. The sequenced sample consisted of PBMCs or T cells enriched from blood (not recorded which). These receptors originate from a man aged 25 to 45 in a cohort exposed to, infected with or recovered from COVID-19 (not recorded which).

CDR3 coding DNA: TGTGCCAGCAGCTCCGGGAGGGCGGGAGAAGAGACCCAGTACTTC. The encoded protein is CASSSGRAGEETQYF. V usage is TRBV7-2 and J usage is TRBJ2-5; 8 bases align to TRBD2. This CDR3 is built from 15 residues. Germline V gene sequence: CDR1 SGHTA, CDR2 FQGNSA. The trim removed 4 bases at V and 3 bases at J, leaving 7 bases unmatched.

This clone was observed a handful of times. The gene calls are TRBV10-3 and TRBJ1-5; 7 nucleotides match TRBD1. Germline assignment: CDR1 ENHRY and CDR2 SYGVKD. There are 14 residues in the CDR3. V shed 7 bases, J shed 3 bases, and the junction held 6 bases outside the gene matches. CDR3 sequence reads: CAIKGGRDNQPQHF. The DNA for the CDR3 is TGTGCCATCAAAGGGGGCAGGGACAATCAGCCCCAGCATTTT.

The gene calls are TRBV3-1 (or the pseudogene TRBV3-2) and TRBJ1-5, with D uncertain. This CDR3 spans 14 amino acids. V lost 0 bases, J lost 7 bases, and 10 bases lay in between. Germline-derived CDR1 and CDR2 are LGHDT and YNNKEL (reference sequence). The CDR3 is CASSQDFGGQPQHF. The CDR3 DNA is TGTGCCAGCAGCCAAGATTTCGGCGGACAGCCCCAGCATTTT.

This chain joins TRBV21-1 and TRBJ1-4; TRBD1 was called by the table and not checked on the DNA. TRBV21-1 is reported as a pseudogene. This CDR3 region has 17 residues. CDR3 loop: CASSKDFRAATNEKLFF. Written as DNA, the CDR3 is TGTGCCAGCAGCAAAGATTTCAGGGCTGCAACTAATGAAAAACTGTTTTTT.

The V gene is TRBV7-9, the J gene TRBJ1-1, with unresolved D. Germline V gives CDR1 SEHNR, CDR2 FQNEAQ (reference sequence). CDR3 length: 13 amino acids. V lost 1 base, J lost 3 bases, and 6 bases lay in between. CDR3 sequence (DNA): TGTGCCAGCAGCTTAGGAGAGTACACTGAAGCTTTCTTT. It encodes CASSLGEYTEAFF.

The chain couples TRBV5-6 to TRBJ2-3; D possibly corresponds to TRBD1 (5 bases). Per the germline V gene, CDR1 is SGHDT and CDR2 is YYEEEE. The CDR3 contains 15 residues. Between the trimmed V and J ends, which lost 6 bases and 2 bases, there was a span of 16 bases. CDR3 protein: CASTGQEDNTDTQYF. The CDR3 DNA reads TGTGCCAGCACCGGACAAGAGGATAACACAGATACGCAGTATTTT.

The genes are TRBV19 and TRBJ2-1; 7 nucleotides match TRBD2. CDR3 length: 14 residues. Per germline, CDR1 LNHDA and CDR2 SQIVND (reference sequence). Trimming at V came to 5 bases and at J to 8 bases, leaving 9 bases not matched to a gene. The DNA of the CDR3 is TGTGCCAGTAGTCGCGAACTAGCGCGGGATGAGCAGTTCTTC. It specifies CASSRELARDEQFF.

The chain recombines TRBV7-3 with TRBJ2-1; TRBD1 agrees at 7 bases. CDR1 and CDR2 from the germline V gene are SGHTA and FQGTGA. This CDR3 has 12 amino acids. The V gene end was trimmed by 6 bases and the J gene end by 9 bases; junction bases not matched to a gene: 5. Here the CDR3 DNA reads TGTGCCAGCAGTGACCCAGGGGGTGAGCAGTTCTTC. The encoded protein is CASSDPGGEQFF.

The gene calls are TRBV19 and TRBJ2-7; TRBD1 aligns across 8 bases. Germline V gene lookup returns CDR1 LNHDA and CDR2 SQIVND (reference sequence). The CDR3 runs to 15 residues. The trim removed 4 bases at V and 0 bases at J, leaving 5 bases unmatched. The CDR3 DNA is TGTGCCAGTAGTACATACGGGACAGGCTCCTACGAGCAGTACTTC. Its protein product is CASSTYGTGSYEQYF. Filled out from reference TRBV19 and TRBJ2-7, the complete variable domain reads DGGITQSPKYLFRKEGQNVTLSCEQNLNHDAMYWYRQDPGQGLRLIYYSQIVNDFQKGDIAEGYSVSREKKESFPLTVTSAQKNPTAFYLCASSTYGTGSYEQYFGPGTRLTVT.

This clone was seen a single time. This chain links TRBV5-1 with TRBJ2-1; TRBD2 agrees at 12 bases. V lost 4 bases to trimming and J lost 6 bases; unmatched junction nucleotides: 5. Germline loops: CDR1 SGHRS, CDR2 YFSETQ. This CDR3 is 15 amino acids long. This CDR3 is CASSPWTSGVNEQFF. The CDR3 DNA reads as TGCGCCAGCAGCCCCTGGACTAGCGGGGTCAATGAGCAGTTCTTC.

This clone was seen a single time. The rearrangement links TRBV11-2 to TRBJ2-1; 14 nucleotides agree with TRBD2. The CDR3 contains 16 residues. The germline V gene encodes CDR1 SGHAT and CDR2 FQNNGV. V was clipped by 2 bases and J by 7 bases; unmatched bases: 4. CDR3 loop: CASSLPTSGRGNEQFF. The DNA for the CDR3 is TGTGCCAGCAGCTTACCGACTAGCGGGAGGGGTAATGAGCAGTTCTTC.

V gene TRBV27 combines with J gene TRBJ1-6, with D maybe TRBD1 (5 bases). With 0 bases removed from V and 5 bases from J, the gap between germline ends came to 8 bases. CDR3 length: 15 amino acids. Germline V CDR1 and CDR2: MNHEY, SMNVEV (reference sequence). CDR3 DNA: TGTGCCAGCAGTTTATCCCGACAGCATAATTCACCCCTCCACTTT. Translating it yields CASSLSRQHNSPLHF.

V is TRBV3-1 (or the pseudogene TRBV3-2) and J is TRBJ2-7; 8 bases align to TRBD1. The ends lost 5 bases at V and 3 bases at J; junction bases unmatched: 9. CDR1 is LGHDT and CDR2 is YNNKEL in the germline V gene (reference sequence). This CDR3 has 15 amino acids. CDR3 in DNA: TGTGCCAGCAGCTCACCCGGGACAGGTCTCTACGAGCAGTACTTC. This codes for CASSSPGTGLYEQYF.

The chain combines TRBV27 with TRBJ2-7; 8 positions match TRBD1. CDR1 is MNHEY, CDR2 SMNVEV, per germline (reference sequence). The CDR3 covers 14 residues. V was pared by 6 bases and J by 0 bases, with 4 bases of the junction left unmatched. The CDR3 coding sequence is TGTGCCAGCAGCTTCCAGGGGGCCTCCTACGAGCAGTACTTC. Translating gives CASSFQGASYEQYF.

The chain joins TRBV7-9 to TRBJ1-4; D gene unclear. CDR1 and CDR2 (germline): SEHNR, FQNEAQ (reference sequence). The V end was cut by 1 base, the J end by 4 bases, with 10 bases between. CDR3 size: 15 residues. In DNA form, the CDR3 reads TGTGCCAGCAGCTTAGTATGGGAGGTTAATGAAAAACTGTTTTTT. The encoded protein is CASSLVWEVNEKLFF.

V and J are TRBV4-2 and TRBJ1-1; possibly TRBD1 for D (6 bases). Trimming took off 4 bases at V and 4 bases at J, with 16 bases between the two ends. The CDR3 covers 15 residues. Germline V gives CDR1 LGHNA, CDR2 YNFKEQ. The CDR3 coding sequence is TGTGCCAGCAGCCCATATACAGGGAAGGGCACTGAAGCTTTCTTT. This sequence encodes CASSPYTGKGTEAFF.

The J gene is TRBJ1-2, the V gene TRBV5-5; D gene ambiguous. This CDR3 comprises 12 residues. V lost 3 bases to trimming and J lost 4 bases, with 7 bases between them. CDR1 SGHKS and CDR2 YYEKEE come from the germline V gene (reference sequence). CDR3 bases: TGTGCCAGCAGCTCAGGCTCCTATGGCTACACCTTC. Translated, it gives CASSSGSYGYTF.

This rearrangement joins TRBV28 to TRBJ1-5, with TRBD1 matching over 8 bases. Germline trimming cut 2 bases from V and 8 bases from J; bases unmatched to any gene: 8. Germline lookup yields CDR1 MDHEN and CDR2 SYDVKM. The CDR3 is 15 amino acids. The CDR3 here is CASSLGTGGLEPQHF. As DNA, the CDR3 is TGTGCCAGCAGTTTAGGGACAGGAGGATTGGAGCCCCAGCATTTT. The whole variable domain, remainder taken from reference TRBV28 and TRBJ1-5, is DVKVTQSSRYLVKRTGEKVFLECVQDMDHENMFWYRQDPGLGLRLIYFSYDVKMKEKGDIPEGYSVSREKKERFSLILESASTNQTSMYLCASSLGTGGLEPQHFGDGTRLSIL.

This clone was found once. This rearrangement joins TRBV10-1 to TRBJ2-7; TRBD2 matches 8 bases. Per germline, CDR1 WNHNN and CDR2 SYGVQD (reference sequence). The trim removed 8 bases at V and 5 bases at J, leaving 2 bases unmatched. The CDR3 is 11 amino acids. CDR3 loop: CASWTSHEQYF. The CDR3 nucleotides read TGCGCCAGCTGGACTAGCCACGAGCAGTACTTC.